This paragraph covers one T cell receptor (beta chain) sequence. The data are from a study of blood T cell repertoires in COVID-19. Study-level information: Samples representing acute and convalescent COVID-19 were sourced from the United States, Italy and Spain.

The V segment lost 5 bases and the J segment 4 bases; nucleotides outside the gene matches: 9. Germline values: CDR1 SGHRS, CDR2 YFSETQ. The CDR3 sequence is 15 residues long. As handled by the study authors: The authors estimated nucleated cell counts from reference gene primer amplification. Libraries were prepared by immunoSEQ multiplex PCR; TCRdb keeps only in-frame clonotypes and omits some of them. The V and J calls and clone size are taken from that table; D and trimming were inferred from the DNA. Found here are just under 65,000 clones, nearly 85% of them singletons; the top ten hold over 40%.

Material: peripheral blood. The chain recombines TRBV5-1 with TRBJ1-1; 9 bases are shared with TRBD1. This receptor was taken from a human donor in a cohort sampled during active COVID-19. Written as DNA, the CDR3 is TGCGCCAGCAGACCAAGGGACAGGGAGGGCACTGAAGCTTTCTTT. Protein product: CASRPRDREGTEAFF.